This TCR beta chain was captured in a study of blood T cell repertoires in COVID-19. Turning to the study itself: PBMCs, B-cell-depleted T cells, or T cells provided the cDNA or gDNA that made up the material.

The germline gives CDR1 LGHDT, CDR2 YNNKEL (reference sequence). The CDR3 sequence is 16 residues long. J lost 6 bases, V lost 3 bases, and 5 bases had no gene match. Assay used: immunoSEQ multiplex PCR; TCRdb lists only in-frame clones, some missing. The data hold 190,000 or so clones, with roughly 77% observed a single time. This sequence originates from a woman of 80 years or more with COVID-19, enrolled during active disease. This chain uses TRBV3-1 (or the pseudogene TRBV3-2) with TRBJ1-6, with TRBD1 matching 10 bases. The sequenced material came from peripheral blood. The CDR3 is CASSQTRDRGNSPLHF. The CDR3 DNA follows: TGTGCCAGCAGCCAGACCAGGGACAGGGGTAATTCACCCCTCCACTTT.